The 29 T cell receptor beta chains presented below share a single source sample, sequenced in a study of CD8+CD57+ T cells in acquired aplastic anemia. Both TCR beta VDJ combination and CDR3 sequence profiling were carried out. Genomic DNA was the template for this profiling. TCRdb recomputed calls from the reads with MiXCR, one row per CDR3 protein. The table records 150,000 to 180,000 distinct CDR3 sequences, approximately 52% of them present only once. The sequenced patients had an expansion of CD8+CD57+ cells seen by flow cytometry. The sample consisted of sorted CD4+, CD8+, or CD8+CD57+ T cells (not recorded which) from PBMCs. The receptors here all came from a human donor with aplastic anemia.

V is TRBV7-2 and J is TRBJ1-6, with D possibly TRBD1 on 6 matching bases. Germline lookup yields CDR1 SGHTA and CDR2 FQGNSA. V was clipped by 3 bases and J by 12 bases, with 9 bases between them. This CDR3 contains 12 residues. For the CDR3, the DNA is TGTGCCAGCAGCTTGGTGGACAGACCCCTCCACTTT. Translated: CASSLVDRPLHF.

This chain links TRBV24-1 with TRBJ2-1, with TRBD1 matching 11 bases. Germline V gene sequence: CDR1 KGHDR, CDR2 SFDVKD. The V segment lost 4 bases and the J segment 0 bases; nucleotides outside the gene matches: 1. The CDR3 runs to 16 residues. Written as DNA, the CDR3 is TGTGCCACCAGTGAGGGGACAGGGGGCTCCTACAATGAGCAGTTCTTC. This sequence encodes CATSEGTGGSYNEQFF.

Only a few counts were recorded for this clonotype. The gene calls are TRBV5-6 and TRBJ2-5; no firm D call. The length of the CDR3 is 15 residues. Looked up from germline, CDR1 is SGHDT and CDR2 is YYEEEE. Deletions cut 4 bases from V and 2 bases from J, with 15 bases between. CDR3 sequence reads: CASSPNRLSQETQYF. Here the CDR3 DNA reads TGTGCCAGCAGCCCCAACAGACTGAGTCAAGAGACCCAGTACTTC.

This rearrangement joins TRBV19 to TRBJ1-5; no definite D call. V lost 2 bases and J lost 0, with 8 bases in between. This CDR3 spans 15 amino acids. Germline V lookup: CDR1 LNHDA, CDR2 SQIVND (reference sequence). The CDR3: CASSINDHSNQPQHF. The CDR3, as DNA: TGTGCCAGTAGTATAAACGACCATAGCAATCAGCCCCAGCATTTT.

The V and J genes are TRBV6-2 or TRBV6-3 and TRBJ1-4; TRBD1 might be the D (6 bases). V lost 4 bases and J 10 bases, leaving 16 bases between the germline ends. CDR1 and CDR2 from the germline V gene are MNHEY and SVGEGT. This CDR3 contains 14 residues. The CDR3 DNA sequence: TGTGCCAGCAGTTTTCTCAGCAGGGGAGGAAAACTGTTTTTT. Residues: CASSFLSRGGKLFF.

This clonotype was picked up many times. The chain uses TRBV5-5 and TRBJ1-2; 7 bases line up with TRBD1. V lost 1 base to trimming and J lost 4 bases; unmatched junction nucleotides: 10. The germline CDR1 and CDR2 sequences are SGHKS and YYEKEE (reference sequence). The CDR3 length is 16 residues. Written as DNA, the CDR3 is TGTGCCAGCAGCTTGCTGGGGACAGACCCCTCCTATGGCTACACCTTC. This gives the protein CASSLLGTDPSYGYTF. Combining the CDR3 with reference TRBV5-5 and TRBJ1-2 gives the whole variable domain DAGVTQSPTHLIKTRGQQVTLRCSPISGHKSVSWYQQVLGQGPQFIFQYYEKEERGRGNFPDRFSARQFPNYSSELNVNALLLGDSALYLCASSLLGTDPSYGYTFGSGTRLTVV.

The table lists this clonotype with a count of one. The chain couples TRBV7-2 to TRBJ1-2; D gene ambiguous. The CDR3 is made up of 14 amino acids. CDR1 SGHTA and CDR2 FQGNSA come from the germline V gene. Deletions cut 0 bases from V and 4 bases from J, with 9 bases between. The CDR3 nucleotides are TGTGCCAGCAGCTTAGCGCGAAGAACCTATGGCTACACCTTC. It yields the protein CASSLARRTYGYTF.

The genes are TRBV10-3 and TRBJ1-1, with D tentatively TRBD1 (6 bases). This CDR3 is 15 amino acids long. Germline V gives CDR1 ENHRY, CDR2 SYGVKD. V lost 0 bases and J lost 7, with 15 bases in between. CDR3 nucleotide sequence: TGTGCCATCAGTGAGTCCCCAGGGACAATTGGTGAAGCTTTCTTT. Its translation is CAISESPGTIGEAFF.

On this clonotype: At one end the junction does not follow the germline gene, possibly because of a read error. This chain links TRBV7-7 with TRBJ2-5; 8 bases line up with TRBD1. CDR3 size: 14 residues. The germline V gene has CDR1 SSHAT and CDR2 FNYEAQ (reference sequence). CDR3: CASSFGQGGETQYF. In nucleotides, the CDR3 is TGTGCTAGCAGCTTCGGACAGGGCGGAGAGACCCAGTACTTC.

The V call is TRBV24-1, the J call TRBJ2-1; 10 positions match TRBD2. The CDR3 is made up of 16 amino acids. J lost 10 bases, V lost 5 bases, and 13 bases had no gene match. The germline V gene has CDR1 KGHDR and CDR2 SFDVKD. The CDR3 DNA follows: TGTGCCACCAGTGCTAGCGGGGGACTAGATTACGGCGAGCAGTTCTTC. Protein: CATSASGGLDYGEQFF.

V and J are TRBV7-9 and TRBJ2-5; weak D call: TRBD2 (5 bases). V was shortened by 0 bases and J by 5 bases, with 7 bases between the two germline ends. CDR1 and CDR2 (germline): SEHNR, FQNEAQ (reference sequence). The CDR3 spans 13 residues. The CDR3 bases are TGTGCCAGCAGCTTAGCAGCGGAGGAGACCCAGTACTTC. Its protein product is CASSLAAEETQYF.

The table lists this clonotype with a few counts. The rearrangement joins TRBV10-3 to TRBJ2-7, with 8 bases matching TRBD2. Germline V gene data show CDR1 as ENHRY and CDR2 as SYGVKD. The CDR3 totals 13 residues. The CDR3 region has the DNA TGTCCCACTGGCGGGGGGATCACCTACGAGCAGTACTTC. The encoded protein is CPTGGGITYEQYF.

This clonotype has at least ten counts. The genes are TRBV6-5 and TRBJ2-5, with 7 positions matching TRBD2. In germline, CDR1 is MNHEY, CDR2 SVGAGI. This CDR3 has 13 residues. The V segment lost 4 bases and the J segment 5 bases; nucleotides outside the gene matches: 4. CDR3 amino acids: CASSSTSVETQYF. In nucleotides, the CDR3 is TGTGCCAGCAGTTCAACTAGCGTGGAGACCCAGTACTTC.

This clonotype occurred a few times. This sequence may be a read error, since a much larger clone differs from it by one base. The V call is TRBV6-5, the J call TRBJ2-7, with D possibly being TRBD1 (5 bases). V was pared by 2 bases and J by 2 bases, with 10 bases between. Germline loops: CDR1 MNHEY, CDR2 SVGAGI. The CDR3 length is 14 residues. This CDR3 reads CASSYGAGTYEQYF. CDR3 nucleotide sequence: TGTGCCAGCAGTTACGGGGCAGGGACCTACGAGCAGTACTTC.

This sequence joins TRBV2 and TRBJ1-1; 8 nucleotides align to TRBD1. CDR1 and CDR2 from the germline V gene are SNHLY and FYNNEI. Trimming cost V 11 bases and J 4 bases; bases outside gene matches: 9. The CDR3 is made up of 13 amino acids. CDR3 coding DNA: TGTGCCGGACGGACAGGGACTGGCACTGAAGCTTTCTTT. This translates into CAGRTGTGTEAFF.

The chain uses TRBV15 and TRBJ1-3, with TRBD1 matching 7 bases. CDR3 length: 15 amino acids. Germline CDR1 LNHNV, CDR2 YYDKDF (reference sequence). The ends lost 7 bases at V and 4 bases at J; junction bases unmatched: 10. The CDR3 nucleotides read TGTGCCACCACACCGGGCGACAGGGTCGGAAACACCATATATTTT. Its translation is CATTPGDRVGNTIYF.

J is TRBJ2-3 and V is TRBV19; the D is unclear. The V end was cut by 1 base, the J end by 0 bases, with 5 bases between. Germline CDR1 and CDR2: LNHDA and SQIVND (reference sequence). This CDR3 has 14 amino acids. CDR3 nucleotide sequence: TGTGCCAGTAGTATAGGAACTAGCACAGATACGCAGTATTTT. It specifies CASSIGTSTDTQYF.

The chain carries TRBV5-1 and TRBJ2-1; 9 bases match TRBD1. The ends lost 0 bases at V and 7 bases at J; junction bases unmatched: 11. The V gene's germline CDR1 is SGHRS and CDR2 YFSETQ. This CDR3 has 17 amino acids. The CDR3 sequence is CASSLAFIGTGSNEQFF. The DNA of the CDR3 is TGCGCCAGCAGCTTGGCCTTCATAGGGACAGGGTCGAATGAGCAGTTCTTC.

The chain combines TRBV11-2 with TRBJ2-5, with TRBD2 identical over 10 bases. The V gene's germline CDR1 is SGHAT and CDR2 FQNNGV. CDR3 size: 20 residues. V shed 4 bases, J shed 4 bases, and the junction held 21 bases outside the gene matches. The CDR3 coding sequence is TGTGCCAGCAGCTCCCACTTAGTATGGGTTGGGGCTAGCGGGGGAGAGACCCAGTACTTC. Translated: CASSSHLVWVGASGGETQYF.

The CDR3 DNA sequence: TGTGCCAGTAGTCCGACAGGGCGAACCTACGAGCTGTTTTTT. It translates to CASSPTGRTYELFF. V usage is TRBV19 and J usage is TRBJ2-2; the match to TRBD1 covers 7 bases. J lost 11 bases, V lost 5 bases, and 11 bases had no gene match. This CDR3 is built from 14 residues. The germline V gene has CDR1 LNHDA and CDR2 SQIVND (reference sequence).

This clonotype was counted a few times. This chain uses TRBV29-1 with TRBJ1-5; 8 bases align to TRBD1. Trimming at V came to 3 bases and at J to 11 bases, leaving 9 bases not matched to a gene. Germline V gene lookup returns CDR1 SQVTM and CDR2 ANQGSEA. The CDR3 spans 13 residues. The chain's CDR3 is CSVELAGGRSQHF. The CDR3 nucleotides read TGCAGCGTTGAGTTGGCAGGGGGCCGTTCCCAGCATTTT.

Only a few counts were recorded for this clonotype. The rearrangement uses TRBV13 and TRBJ1-4; 9 bases line up with TRBD1. V lost 2 bases to trimming and J lost 0 bases; unmatched junction nucleotides: 4. CDR3 length: 17 residues. CDR1 and CDR2 from the germline V gene are PRHDT and FYEKMQ (reference sequence). The CDR3 DNA reads as TGTGCCAGCAGCTTAACGGGACAGGGTGCAACTAATGAAAAACTGTTTTTT. Protein product: CASSLTGQGATNEKLFF.

The chain combines TRBV7-6 with TRBJ1-6, with D possibly matching TRBD1 (6 bases). CDR3 length: 14 amino acids. Germline loops: CDR1 SGHVS, CDR2 FNYEAQ. Trimming pared 2 bases from V and 5 bases from J, leaving 7 bases between. Here the CDR3 reads CASSLTGNNSPLHF. The CDR3 DNA reads TGTGCCAGCAGCTTAACAGGGAATAATTCACCCCTCCACTTT.

Ten or more counts support this clonotype. The chain joins TRBV3-1 to TRBJ1-5; no firm D call. Germline CDR1 is LGHDT and CDR2 is YNNKEL (reference sequence). V was pared by 2 bases and J by 1 base, with 6 bases between. This CDR3 is built from 14 residues. The CDR3 loop is CASSQSRSNQPQHF. CDR3 nucleotides: TGTGCCAGCAGCCAATCCCGGAGCAATCAGCCCCAGCATTTT.

The chain is built from TRBV20-1 and TRBJ2-7; a weak D match, TRBD2 (6 bases). V gave up 1 base and J gave up 3 bases, with 22 bases separating them. Germline lookup yields CDR1 DFQATT and CDR2 SNEGSKA (reference sequence). The CDR3 is made up of 17 amino acids. The CDR3 nucleotides read TGCAGTGCTAGAGGCCAGGGAGTTTGGGACTGGGACTACGAGCAGTACTTC. This codes for CSARGQGVWDWDYEQYF.

The chain combines TRBV7-9 with TRBJ1-2; D not certain. V dropped 2 bases and J dropped 3 bases, with 7 bases sitting between them. Germline loops: CDR1 SEHNR, CDR2 FQNEAQ (reference sequence). CDR3 length equals 13 residues. This chain's CDR3 is CASSLIADYGYTF. The CDR3 DNA follows: TGTGCCAGCAGCTTAATTGCCGACTATGGCTACACCTTC. Full variable domain (outside the CDR3, taken from reference TRBV7-9 and TRBJ1-2): DTGVSQNPRHKITKRGQNVTFRCDPISEHNRLYWYRQTLGQGPEFLTYFQNEAQLEKSRLLSDRFSAERPKGSFSTLEIQRTEQGDSAMYLCASSLIADYGYTFGSGTRLTVV.

The V call is TRBV10-1, the J call TRBJ1-1; TRBD1 matches at 7 bases. Germline V gene data show CDR1 as WNHNN and CDR2 as SYGVQD (reference sequence). With V trimmed by 8 bases and J by 0 bases, 3 bases remained unmatched. The CDR3 runs 13 residues. The CDR3 region has the DNA TGCGCCAGCCAGGGGGGTCTGAACACTGAAGCTTTCTTT. As protein: CASQGGLNTEAFF.

The chain links TRBV19 to TRBJ2-7; TRBD1 matches 8 bases. The CDR3 length is 13 residues. The J segment lost 6 bases and the V segment lost 5 bases, leaving 6 bases of the junction unmatched. Germline V gives CDR1 LNHDA, CDR2 SQIVND (reference sequence). For the CDR3, the DNA is TGTGCCAGTAGTGGGACTGACAGGGGCGAGCAGTACTTC. Protein: CASSGTDRGEQYF. The full variable domain, with the rest looked up from reference TRBV19 and TRBJ2-7, is DGGITQSPKYLFRKEGQNVTLSCEQNLNHDAMYWYRQDPGQGLRLIYYSQIVNDFQKGDIAEGYSVSREKKESFPLTVTSAQKNPTAFYLCASSGTDRGEQYFGPGTRLTVT.

The rearrangement joins TRBV2 to TRBJ2-3; 14 bases match TRBD2. CDR1 is SNHLY and CDR2 is FYNNEI in the germline V gene. CDR3 size: 15 residues. The ends lost 6 bases at V and 1 base at J; junction bases unmatched: 0. The CDR3 region has the DNA TGTGCCAGCAGGGGACTAGCGGGGGGCACAGATACGCAGTATTTT. Its protein product is CASRGLAGGTDTQYF. Combining the CDR3 with reference TRBV2 and TRBJ2-3 gives the whole variable domain EPEVTQTPSHQVTQMGQEVILRCVPISNHLYFYWYRQILGQKVEFLVSFYNNEISEKSEIFDDQFSVERPDGSNFTLKIRSTKLEDSAMYFCASRGLAGGTDTQYFGPGTRLTVL.